The rows below give T cell receptor beta chains drawn from one sample of a study of blood T cells in healthy people across ages. TCRdb recomputed calls from the 5' RACE reads with MiXCR, one row per CDR3 protein. The sample holds about 640,000 distinct CDR3 sequences, roughly 58% seen once. The sample consisted of blood. These receptors were collected from a man between 60 and 75 years old in good health. CDR3s include the opening cysteine and the closing phenylalanine or tryptophan.

TRBV20-1,TRBJ2-5,15,CSARDPKRGQETQYF
TRBV20-1,TRBJ1-2,14,CSATQGHLNYGYTF
TRBV7-2,TRBJ1-2,15,CASSSKRDSLYGYTF
TRBV3-1,TRBJ1-2,16,CASSQGDRGRFHGYTF
TRBV20-1,TRBJ1-2,16,CSARDPQGGRDYGYTF
TRBV5-4,TRBJ2-5,15,CASSYGGVSSETQYF
TRBV5-1,TRBJ2-5,17,CASAMTNGLAGQETQYF
TRBV20-1,TRBJ1-2,15,CSARAWGGENYGYTF
TRBV4-2,TRBJ2-7,15,CASSQAPGTDYEQYF
TRBV20-1,TRBJ2-1,14,CSAREHRGRNEQFF
TRBV10-3,TRBJ2-1,15,CAISEGPGGRDEQFF
TRBV3-1,TRBJ1-5,14,CACGQTLSNQPQHF
TRBV20-1,TRBJ2-3,14,CSAPDRVQTDTQYF
TRBV20-1,TRBJ2-7,16,CSAREGGTGGSYEQYF
TRBV5-1,TRBJ2-1,15,CASSLRWGWYNEQFF
TRBV5-1,TRBJ2-1,16,CASRPTSGGAYNEQFF
TRBV5-1,TRBJ2-7,15,CASSTTSGGLYEQYF
TRBV9,TRBJ1-2,16,CASSGYKEGVTYGYTF
TRBV12-3/TRBV12-4,TRBJ2-3,13,CASSVSEADTQYF
TRBV20-1,TRBJ2-7,15,CSARDLGQGTYEQYF
TRBV12-3/TRBV12-4,TRBJ1-6,12,CASSAPGSPLHF
TRBV6-6,TRBJ2-5,16,CASSYGVQGGQETQYF
TRBV3-1,TRBJ2-7,14,CASSQAPGSHEQYF
TRBV6-5,TRBJ2-3,19,CASSYLGRGTSGGLNTQYF
TRBV4-1,TRBJ1-6,15,CASSQYGTENSPLHF
TRBV20-1,TRBJ2-3,12,CKAGGFTDTQYF
TRBV5-1,TRBJ2-3,14,CASSPGSAADTQYF
TRBV5-1,TRBJ1-1,16,CASSLPETGENTEAFF
TRBV5-1,TRBJ2-5,15,CASSLDGQEGETQYF
TRBV11-2,.,13,CASSRGQQYEQYF
TRBV20-1,TRBJ1-4,18,CSASQTGGLRTFNVKLFF
TRBV24-1,TRBJ2-1,17,CATSKLSGTSSYNEQFF
TRBV29-1,TRBJ2-1,13,CSGTASSYNEQFF
TRBV20-1,.,15,CSARDPGTSTETQYF
TRBV20-1,TRBJ1-2,17,CSARAVLTGETNYGYTF
TRBV6-5,.,15,CASSYLLAGGYEQYF
TRBV29-1,TRBJ1-1,14,CSTRQGPVDTEAFF
TRBV6-4,TRBJ2-1,13,CASSEGRGLKQFF
TRBV24-1,TRBJ2-1,14,CATSDYIAPNEQFF
TRBV5-1,.,17,CASSLALGAGGDNEQYF
TRBV7-2,TRBJ2-5,15,CASSLAPRSSETQYF